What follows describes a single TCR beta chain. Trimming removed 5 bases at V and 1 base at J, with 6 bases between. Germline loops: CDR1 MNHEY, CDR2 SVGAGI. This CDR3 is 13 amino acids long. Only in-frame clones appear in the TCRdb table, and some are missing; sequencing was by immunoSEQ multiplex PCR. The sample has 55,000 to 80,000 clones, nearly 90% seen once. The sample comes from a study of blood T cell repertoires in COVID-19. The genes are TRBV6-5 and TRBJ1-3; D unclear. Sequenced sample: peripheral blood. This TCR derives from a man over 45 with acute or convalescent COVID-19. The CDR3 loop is CASSILSGNTIYF. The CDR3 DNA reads TGTGCCAGCAGTATCCTATCTGGAAACACCATATATTTT.